This TCR beta chain was sequenced for a study of blood T cells in healthy people across ages. The CDR3 extends over 15 amino acids. Trimming removed 5 bases from V and 5 bases from J, with 18 bases in between. A second PCR of roughly 6 to 12 cycles used a sample-barcoded 5' primer and a J-beta primer mix. TCRdb redid the calling of the 5' RACE reads with MiXCR, one entry per CDR3 protein. Of hundreds of thousands of distinct CDR3 sequences in the sample, around 45% are singletons; the top ten hold 25% to 35%. This receptor was taken from a woman between 55 and 75 years old in good health. Sequencing was done on a sample of blood. The chain employs TRBV12-3 or TRBV12-4 and TRBJ1-2, with unresolved D. The CDR3 nucleotides read TGTGCCAGCAGTGTAGTGGAAACAGCGCCTTATGGCTACACCTTC. It encodes CASSVVETAPYGYTF.